The 26 T cell receptor beta chains below were found in one sample sequenced in a study of T cell responses to AZD1222 COVID-19 vaccine. TCRdb's table, derived via immunoSEQ multiplex PCR, lists solely in-frame clones and lacks some. The data show some 100,000 clones, with about 83% seen just once and about 15% held by the top ten. The sequences come from peripheral blood, collected on day 0 of AZD1222 vaccination. Receptor source: an adult in good health.

V usage is TRBV28 and J usage is TRBJ1-2; no clear D. The germline V gene encodes CDR1 MDHEN and CDR2 SYDVKM. Trimming cost V 2 bases and J 8 bases, with 6 bases left between them. CDR3 length: 11 residues. The CDR3 DNA sequence: TGTGCCAGCAGTTTAAAATACGGCTACACCTTC. As protein: CASSLKYGYTF.

The chain couples TRBV7-3 to TRBJ2-2; maybe TRBD1 (6 bases). Trimming removed 5 bases from V and 4 bases from J, with 8 bases in between. The CDR3 has 13 residues. Looked up from germline, CDR1 is SGHTA and CDR2 is FQGTGA. In DNA form, the CDR3 reads TGTGCCAGCAGCCCACAGGGCACCGGGGAGCTGTTTTTT. Translating gives CASSPQGTGELFF.

This chain connects TRBV2 to TRBJ1-6, with D unresolved. Per the germline V gene, CDR1 is SNHLY and CDR2 is FYNNEI. The CDR3 is 12 residues long. Between the trimmed V and J ends, which lost 4 bases and 7 bases, there was a span of 5 bases. CDR3 nucleotides: TGTGCCAGCAGTGTAGGCAATTCACCCCTCCACTTT. This encodes CASSVGNSPLHF.

This rearrangement joins TRBV11-3 to TRBJ2-3; TRBD1 might be the D (5 bases). The CDR3 covers 15 residues. Trimming stripped 5 bases from V and 2 bases from J, with 14 bases between. Germline lookup yields CDR1 SGHNT and CDR2 YENEEA. This CDR3 reads CASSLQGGVTDTQYF. In DNA form, the CDR3 reads TGTGCCAGCAGCCTCCAGGGCGGTGTCACAGATACGCAGTATTTT.

This clone was counted only a few times. The chain carries TRBV5-4 and TRBJ1-2; D call uncertain. The CDR3 loop spans 15 amino acids. V lost 2 bases, J lost 0 bases, and 11 bases lay in between. Germline V CDR1 and CDR2: SGHNT, YYREEE (reference sequence). The CDR3 DNA follows: TGTGCCAGCAGCTTACTCGAAAACCCTAACTATGGCTACACCTTC. Protein product: CASSLLENPNYGYTF.

The chain links TRBV24-1 to TRBJ1-1; TRBD1 agrees at 9 bases. Germline V gene sequence: CDR1 KGHDR, CDR2 SFDVKD. Trimming cost V 4 bases and J 6 bases; bases outside gene matches: 5. This CDR3 spans 14 amino acids. This chain's CDR3 is CATSDATGGSEAFF. DNA for the CDR3: TGTGCCACCAGTGACGCAACAGGGGGCTCTGAAGCTTTCTTT.

The CDR3 loop is CASSSRSYEQYF. CDR3 in DNA: TGTGCCAGCAGTTCGAGAAGCTACGAGCAGTACTTC. The V and J genes are TRBV6-5 and TRBJ2-7; unclear D gene. Looked up from germline, CDR1 is MNHEY and CDR2 is SVGAGI. This CDR3 is 12 amino acids long. V was clipped by 4 bases and J by 3 bases, with 7 bases between them.

The genes are TRBV7-8 and TRBJ1-2; TRBD1 aligns across 7 bases. The CDR3 contains 13 residues. The V segment lost 1 base and the J segment 7 bases; nucleotides outside the gene matches: 3. Germline V gives CDR1 SGHVS, CDR2 FQNEAQ. CDR3 residues: CASSLEGAAGYTF. CDR3 sequence (DNA): TGTGCCAGCAGCTTAGAGGGGGCGGCTGGCTACACCTTC.

The chain combines TRBV5-1 with TRBJ1-3, with unresolved D. Germline V lookup: CDR1 SGHRS, CDR2 YFSETQ. The V gene lost 6 bases and the J gene lost 2 bases, with 21 bases spanning the gap. The CDR3 is made up of 17 amino acids. This CDR3 is CASKDFPSGTPGNTIYF. The CDR3 DNA follows: TGCGCCAGCAAAGATTTTCCTTCGGGAACCCCTGGAAACACCATATATTTT.

CDR3 DNA: TGTGCCAGCAGTGGTCGGACGGACAGTGACGAGCAGTACTTC. It codes for CASSGRTDSDEQYF. This sequence joins TRBV2 and TRBJ2-7; TRBD1 might be the D (6 bases). V dropped 4 bases and J dropped 5 bases, with 15 bases sitting between them. The CDR3 extends over 14 amino acids. Per germline, CDR1 SNHLY and CDR2 FYNNEI.

The CDR3 sequence is CASSTDTYEQYF. The CDR3 region has the DNA TGTGCCAGCAGCACCGACACTTACGAGCAGTACTTC. The chain links TRBV7-8 to TRBJ2-7; no definite D call. Germline lookup yields CDR1 SGHVS and CDR2 FQNEAQ. This CDR3 has 12 residues. Trimming shortened V by 5 bases and J by 4 bases, and 9 bases separated the two germline ends.

V and J are TRBV19 and TRBJ2-5, with D tentatively TRBD2 (5 bases). The V gene lost 7 bases and the J gene lost 5 bases, with 14 bases spanning the gap. The CDR3 totals 13 residues. Germline loops: CDR1 LNHDA, CDR2 SQIVND (reference sequence). The CDR3 loop reads CASKEAVRETQYF. The CDR3 nucleotides are TGTGCCAGTAAGGAGGCGGTCCGGGAGACCCAGTACTTC.

The chain couples TRBV27 to TRBJ1-5; TRBD1 might be the D (6 bases). The CDR3 is 15 residues long. V dropped 0 bases and J dropped 5 bases, with 11 bases sitting between them. CDR1 is MNHEY and CDR2 is SMNVEV in the germline V gene (reference sequence). The CDR3 loop reads CASSLSIGGHQPQHF. The DNA of the CDR3 is TGTGCCAGCAGTTTATCGATCGGGGGGCATCAGCCCCAGCATTTT.

This clone has only one observation. The chain couples TRBV5-1 to TRBJ1-1, with TRBD1 identical over 7 bases. Germline loops: CDR1 SGHRS, CDR2 YFSETQ. This CDR3 spans 13 amino acids. The V segment lost 3 bases and the J segment 6 bases; nucleotides outside the gene matches: 5. Written as DNA, the CDR3 is TGCGCCAGCAGCTCGACAGGGATGGCTGAAGCTTTCTTT. Translating it yields CASSSTGMAEAFF.

The chain combines TRBV6-2 or TRBV6-3 with TRBJ2-4, with 9 bases lining up with TRBD2. The V gene's germline CDR1 is MNHEY and CDR2 SVGEGT. The CDR3 runs 16 residues. J was trimmed by 1 base and V by 2 bases; bases with no gene match: 3. CDR3 coding DNA: TGTGCCAGCAGTTACGGGACTAGCATGGCCAAAAACATTCAGTACTTC. Its protein product is CASSYGTSMAKNIQYF.

The chain has TRBV10-1 and TRBJ1-2, with D possibly TRBD1 on 6 matching bases. CDR3 length: 11 amino acids. V dropped 11 bases and J dropped 6 bases, with 13 bases sitting between them. Germline V gene lookup returns CDR1 WNHNN and CDR2 SYGVQD (reference sequence). The CDR3 here is CAPKGGDGYTF. The CDR3 bases are TGCGCCCCTAAAGGGGGTGATGGCTACACCTTC.

The chain links TRBV5-1 to TRBJ1-1; D unresolved. V dropped 1 base and J dropped 1 base, with 5 bases sitting between them. Germline V gene data show CDR1 as SGHRS and CDR2 as YFSETQ. This CDR3 has 13 residues. The CDR3 DNA reads as TGCGCCAGCAGCTTGATAGAGAACACTGAAGCTTTCTTT. Translating gives CASSLIENTEAFF. Supplemented by reference TRBV5-1 and TRBJ1-1, the full variable domain reads KAGVTQTPRYLIKTRGQQVTLSCSPISGHRSVSWYQQTPGQGLQFLFEYFSETQRNKGNFPGRFSGRQFSNSRSEMNVSTLELGDSALYLCASSLIENTEAFFGQGTRLTVV.

The chain employs TRBV7-9 and TRBJ1-1; no clear D gene. Germline V gives CDR1 SEHNR, CDR2 FQNEAQ (reference sequence). The V gene lost 5 bases and the J gene lost 5 bases, with 15 bases spanning the gap. CDR3 length: 14 amino acids. CDR3 sequence reads: CASSRSLGLTEAFF. Written as DNA, the CDR3 is TGTGCCAGCAGCCGTAGTCTGGGTTTGACTGAAGCTTTCTTT.

The rearrangement links TRBV5-5 to TRBJ2-7; tentative D call: TRBD2 (6 bases). V dropped 3 bases and J dropped 7 bases, with 8 bases sitting between them. CDR3 length: 11 residues. In germline, CDR1 is SGHKS, CDR2 YYEKEE (reference sequence). The CDR3 bases are TGTGCCAGCAGCTGGGGGGATGAGCAGTACTTC. Translating it yields CASSWGDEQYF.

This chain links TRBV10-3 with TRBJ1-2; 10 bases map to TRBD1. J lost 2 bases, V lost 2 bases, and 2 bases had no gene match. The CDR3 contains 15 residues. The germline CDR1 and CDR2 sequences are ENHRY and SYGVKD. The CDR3 protein is CAISEKGQGNYGYTF. The CDR3 DNA is TGTGCCATCAGTGAGAAGGGACAGGGGAACTATGGCTACACCTTC.

The chain couples TRBV29-1 to TRBJ2-7, with a weak D call TRBD2 (5 bases). The CDR3 runs to 14 residues. CDR1 is SQVTM, CDR2 ANQGSEA, per germline. V lost 3 bases to trimming and J lost 2 bases, with 14 bases between them. The CDR3 here is CSVDPGEGTYEQYF. CDR3 sequence (DNA): TGCAGCGTTGATCCGGGTGAGGGCACCTACGAGCAGTACTTC.

V and J are TRBV5-1 and TRBJ2-5; 9 bases agree with TRBD1. CDR1 is SGHRS and CDR2 is YFSETQ in the germline V gene. V lost 2 bases to trimming and J lost 12 bases; unmatched junction nucleotides: 11. The CDR3 consists of 14 residues. The CDR3 protein is CASSFSWTGEIKYF. The CDR3 nucleotides are TGCGCCAGCAGCTTTTCGTGGACAGGGGAGATCAAGTACTTC.

With regard to this clone: Other DNA sequences from this sample encode an identical CDR3 as well. The chain couples TRBV3-1 (or the pseudogene TRBV3-2) to TRBJ1-2; TRBD1 is a possible D gene (6 bases). Trimming stripped 4 bases from V and 5 bases from J, with 20 bases between. In germline, CDR1 is LGHDT, CDR2 YNNKEL (reference sequence). CDR3 length: 16 residues. The CDR3 reads CASSPSDGGDTYGYTF. In nucleotides, the CDR3 is TGTGCCAGCAGCCCGTCTGACGGGGGGGACACATATGGCTACACCTTC.

The rearrangement joins TRBV6-6 to TRBJ1-2; D not resolved. This CDR3 spans 13 amino acids. With 10 bases removed from V and 4 bases from J, the gap between germline ends came to 16 bases. Germline loops: CDR1 MNHNY, CDR2 SVGAGI (reference sequence). The chain's CDR3 is CAIAPFQLYGYTF. The CDR3, as DNA: TGTGCCATCGCCCCTTTTCAGCTCTATGGCTACACCTTC.

This clone was seen only a few times. The rearrangement links TRBV9 to TRBJ2-1, with a possible D match to TRBD2 (6 bases). Germline V gene data show CDR1 as SGDLS and CDR2 as YYNGEE. With 0 bases removed from V and 6 bases from J, the gap between germline ends came to 13 bases. This CDR3 region has 15 residues. The DNA of the CDR3 is TGTGCCAGCAGCGTAGGGGGGGTTAGTGGCAATGAGCAGTTCTTC. Its translation is CASSVGGVSGNEQFF.

This chain connects TRBV6-6 to TRBJ1-1, with 7 positions matching TRBD1. V lost 7 bases, J lost 4 bases, and 9 bases stayed unmatched. There are 14 residues in the CDR3. The germline V gene has CDR1 MNHNY and CDR2 SVGAGI (reference sequence). CDR3 amino acids: CASNSNRGGTEAFF. CDR3 DNA sequence: TGTGCCAGCAACTCGAACAGGGGCGGCACTGAAGCTTTCTTT.